The next 21 T cell receptor beta chains were all read from a single sample in a study of T cells in Graves' hyperthyroidism and ophthalmopathy. RNA transcripts yielded amplified TCR beta CDR3 regions. Using the HTBI primer set, a first-round RT-PCR was run on the TCR CDR3. MiXCR, run by TCRdb on the multiplex PCR reads, gives a single entry per CDR3 protein. The data contain 300,000 to 400,000 distinct CDR3 sequences, around 13% of them singletons. The sample comprised blood. Receptors originate from a woman between 25 and 40 years old with Graves' ophthalmopathy.

The chain combines TRBV6-1 with TRBJ2-7; 8 nucleotides match TRBD1. Germline CDR1 is MNHNS and CDR2 is SASEGT. J gave up 7 bases and V 8 bases, and 7 bases lay outside the gene matches. CDR3 size: 12 residues. The CDR3 nucleotides read TGTGCCAGCGGACAGGGCCTTCGGGAGCAGTACTTC. It codes for CASGQGLREQYF.

In this sample, this clonotype turned up many times. The V and J genes are TRBV30 and TRBJ2-4; D gene unclear. The germline gives CDR1 GTSNPN, CDR2 SVGIG (reference sequence). Trimming pared 2 bases from V and 6 bases from J, leaving 14 bases between. There are 14 residues in the CDR3. The CDR3 DNA follows: TGTGCCTGGAGTTCATGGGGTTTGGTAAACATTCAGTACTTC. Translation gives CAWSSWGLVNIQYF.

This clonotype was recorded at least ten times. This chain uses TRBV7-9 with TRBJ2-1; D is unresolved. With 5 bases removed from V and 11 bases from J, the gap between germline ends came to 13 bases. The germline V gene encodes CDR1 SEHNR and CDR2 FQNEAQ (reference sequence). There are 12 residues in the CDR3. The CDR3 spells CASSPEAPKQFF. CDR3 DNA: TGTGCCAGCAGCCCCGAGGCCCCCAAGCAGTTCTTC.

The table lists this clonotype with many counts. The chain uses TRBV11-2 and TRBJ1-5, with a possible D match to TRBD1 (5 bases). The germline V gene has CDR1 SGHAT and CDR2 FQNNGV. V was shortened by 1 base and J by 4 bases, with 11 bases between the two germline ends. The CDR3 totals 15 residues. The CDR3 DNA is TGTGCCAGCAGCTTAGGCGGAGACAGAAATCAGCCCCAGCATTTT. This gives the protein CASSLGGDRNQPQHF.

There are many counts of this clonotype. This chain links TRBV11-2 with TRBJ1-1; D unclear. The germline V gene has CDR1 SGHAT and CDR2 FQNNGV. Trimming took off 0 bases at V and 4 bases at J, with 9 bases between the two ends. CDR3 length: 14 amino acids. As DNA, the CDR3 is TGTGCCAGCAGCTTAGAGAGATATAGCACTGAAGCTTTCTTT. Translation gives CASSLERYSTEAFF.

For this clonotype: A read error is possible here, since a much larger clone lies one base away. The CDR3 bases are TGTGCCAGCAGTTCGGGACGGTTGTTCAGTGAGCAGTTCTTC. Amino acid sequence: CASSSGRLFSEQFF. This sequence joins TRBV12-3 or TRBV12-4 and TRBJ2-1; tentatively, D is TRBD1 or TRBD2 (5 bases each). The V and J ends lost 4 bases and 9 bases respectively, with 16 bases between them. This CDR3 is built from 14 residues.

This clonotype was found many times. The chain uses TRBV18 and TRBJ2-7; D remains unclear. This CDR3 spans 13 amino acids. Germline V gene sequence: CDR1 KGHSH, CDR2 LQKENI. V was pared by 4 bases and J by 2 bases, with 9 bases between. CDR3 sequence (DNA): TGTGCCAGCTCACTACACCAACCCTACGAGCAGTACTTC. Amino acid sequence: CASSLHQPYEQYF.

This chain joins TRBV6-4 and TRBJ1-1; D is unresolved. This CDR3 is 14 amino acids long. Per germline, CDR1 MRHNA and CDR2 SNTAGT. V lost 5 bases and J lost 3, with 13 bases in between. CDR3 nucleotide sequence: TGTGCCAGCAGTCAACGGGTTATCGACACTGAAGCTTTCTTT. Its translation is CASSQRVIDTEAFF.

Many counts were recorded for this clonotype. The chain joins TRBV20-1 to TRBJ1-1, with 9 bases fitting TRBD1. Trimming at V came to 5 bases and at J to 5 bases, leaving 12 bases not matched to a gene. This CDR3 has 15 amino acids. CDR1 DFQATT and CDR2 SNEGSKA come from the germline V gene (reference sequence). CDR3 region: CSAWDRELVGTEAFF. CDR3 nucleotides: TGCAGTGCTTGGGACAGGGAGTTAGTAGGGACTGAAGCTTTCTTT.

V usage is TRBV9 and J usage is TRBJ1-5; TRBD1 matches 8 bases. CDR1 is SGDLS, CDR2 YYNGEE, per germline. The CDR3 length is 15 residues. V lost 3 bases and J lost 5; bases outside the gene matches: 7. The CDR3 nucleotides read TGTGCCAGCAGCGCAACAGGGGGGGCGCATCAGCCCCAGCATTTT. Amino acids: CASSATGGAHQPQHF.

Many counts were recorded for this clonotype. In nucleotides, the CDR3 is TGTGCCACCAGTGTACTGTCAGGGGCCACAGATACGCAGTATTTT. This codes for CATSVLSGATDTQYF. The V and J genes are TRBV24-1 and TRBJ2-3; a weak D match, TRBD1 (6 bases). V shed 5 bases and J shed 2 bases, with 13 bases lying between them. Germline loops: CDR1 KGHDR, CDR2 SFDVKD. The CDR3 is made up of 15 amino acids.

This clonotype came up many times. This chain uses TRBV5-1 with TRBJ2-5, with D perhaps TRBD2 (6 bases). CDR3 length: 16 amino acids. The germline V gene encodes CDR1 SGHRS and CDR2 YFSETQ. V lost 4 bases and J 5 bases, leaving 21 bases between the germline ends. The CDR3 DNA reads TGCGCCAGCAGCCCGCTCGAGGTGGGGGGTTTGGAGACCCAGTACTTC. As protein: CASSPLEVGGLETQYF.

A note on this clonotype: A read error may explain this, as a much larger clone is one base away. The chain is built from TRBV20-1 and TRBJ2-1, with a possible D match to TRBD2 (5 bases). This CDR3 is built from 11 residues. Germline CDR1 and CDR2: DFQATT and SNEGSKA (reference sequence). DNA for the CDR3: TGCAGCGCCGACCGGGGTAATGAGCAGTTCTTC. Residues: CSADRGNEQFF.

This clonotype showed up just a few times. The V gene is TRBV19, the J gene TRBJ1-5; D call uncertain. Trimming stripped 4 bases from V and 6 bases from J, with 10 bases between. This CDR3 has 13 amino acids. Germline V gene data show CDR1 as LNHDA and CDR2 as SQIVND (reference sequence). The CDR3 loop reads CASSSQKSQPQHF. The DNA of the CDR3 is TGTGCCAGTAGTAGCCAGAAATCTCAGCCCCAGCATTTT.

DNA for the CDR3: TGTGCCAGCAGGATAGTCACCTGGTCAGCCTACAATGAGCAGTTCTTC. Its translation is CASRIVTWSAYNEQFF. The rearrangement links TRBV7-9 to TRBJ2-1; D gene unclear. Looked up from germline, CDR1 is SEHNR and CDR2 is FQNEAQ (reference sequence). The CDR3 loop spans 16 amino acids. V was cut by 6 bases and J by 2 bases, with 17 bases left in between.

This clonotype has ten or more counts. V gene TRBV6-2 or TRBV6-3 combines with J gene TRBJ2-7, with 7 bases that match TRBD2. This CDR3 region has 14 residues. CDR1 is MNHEY and CDR2 is SVGEGT in the germline V gene. The V and J ends lost 6 bases and 0 bases, in that order; junction bases with no gene match: 5. The CDR3 reads CASRRGTVSYEQYF. CDR3 sequence (DNA): TGTGCCAGCAGGCGGGGGACCGTCTCCTACGAGCAGTACTTC.

The chain couples TRBV7-8 to TRBJ2-7; 8 nucleotides line up with TRBD1. The CDR3 has 13 residues. The V gene's germline CDR1 is SGHVS and CDR2 FQNEAQ. The ends lost 3 bases at V and 5 bases at J; junction bases unmatched: 3. The CDR3 DNA reads TGTGCCAGCAGCTTCGGGACAGGCGACGAGCAGTACTTC. Translating it yields CASSFGTGDEQYF.

The chain has TRBV27 and TRBJ1-2; D may be TRBD1 (6 bases). With 8 bases removed from V and 4 bases from J, the gap between germline ends came to 17 bases. The germline CDR1 and CDR2 sequences are MNHEY and SMNVEV (reference sequence). The CDR3 spans 14 residues. The CDR3 nucleotides read TGTGCCAGCCGCAACCGCTGGGACATCTATGGCTACACCTTC. This sequence encodes CASRNRWDIYGYTF.

The V and J genes are TRBV20-1 and TRBJ2-3, with TRBD2 as a possible D gene (6 bases). Trimming left V 5 bases short and J 1 base short, with 10 bases between. This CDR3 is 13 amino acids long. Germline V gene data show CDR1 as DFQATT and CDR2 as SNEGSKA (reference sequence). The CDR3 protein is CSASWGGTDTQYF. The CDR3 coding sequence is TGCAGTGCTTCTTGGGGGGGCACAGATACGCAGTATTTT.

This clonotype occurred many times. The CDR3 nucleotides are TGCAGTGCTCAGTTCAGGGGGAGGGGATATAACACTGAAGCTTTCTTT. The encoded protein is CSAQFRGRGYNTEAFF. The chain employs TRBV20-1 and TRBJ1-1; 7 nucleotides match TRBD1. The CDR3 has 16 amino acids. CDR1 and CDR2 (germline): DFQATT, SNEGSKA (reference sequence). With V trimmed by 5 bases and J by 2 bases, 14 bases remained unmatched.

The table lists this clonotype with many counts. V usage is TRBV18 and J usage is TRBJ2-1, with D possibly being TRBD2 (5 bases). Germline V gene lookup returns CDR1 KGHSH and CDR2 LQKENI. With 3 bases removed from V and 5 bases from J, the gap between germline ends came to 11 bases. There are 14 residues in the CDR3. DNA of the CDR3: TGTGCCAGCTCACCTGTGGGGAGTCACAATGAGCAGTTCTTC. It codes for CASSPVGSHNEQFF. The whole variable domain, filled in from reference TRBV18 and TRBJ2-1, reads NAGVMQNPRHLVRRRGQEARLRCSPMKGHSHVYWYRQLPEEGLKFMVYLQKENIIDESGMPKERFSAEFPKEGPSILRIQQVVRGDSAAYFCASSPVGSHNEQFFGPGTRLTVL.